The 20 T cell receptor beta chains reported below all come from one sample, sequenced in a study of identical twins. TCRdb independently ran MiXCR on the 5' RACE reads; one entry per CDR3 protein. The sample gives under 350,000 distinct CDR3 sequences, roughly 8.6% of which show up once; roughly 6.8% is in the top ten. This sample also appeared in a second study, on yellow fever vaccine responses in identical twins.

The sample consisted of CD8+ T cells sorted from blood. The receptor set was obtained from a woman aged 18-29 years in good health.

Worth noting for this clonotype: This could be a read error, since a much larger clone is one nucleotide away. This chain connects TRBV5-1 to TRBJ2-7; 7 bases align to TRBD2. V gave up 6 bases and J gave up 2 bases; unmatched junction bases: 5. Germline V gene sequence: CDR1 SGHRS, CDR2 YFSETQ. The CDR3 sequence is 13 residues long. The CDR3 bases are TGCGCCAGCATCTATAGCGGGCCCTACGAGCAGTACTTC. It translates to CASIYSGPYEQYF. The entire variable domain, with the rest obtained from reference TRBV5-1 and TRBJ2-7, is as follows: KAGVTQTPRYLIKTRGQQVTLSCSPISGHRSVSWYQQTPGQGLQFLFEYFSETQRNKGNFPGRFSGRQFSNSRSEMNVSTLELGDSALYLCASIYSGPYEQYFGPGTRLTVT.

This clonotype has more than one count but fewer than ten. The chain combines TRBV29-1 with TRBJ2-7; D is undetermined. Germline V lookup: CDR1 SQVTM, CDR2 ANQGSEA. V was cut by 3 bases and J by 4 bases, with 10 bases left in between. This CDR3 has 12 residues. The CDR3 nucleotides are TGCAGCGTTGAGTGGGGTCGGTACGAGCAGTACTTC. It translates to CSVEWGRYEQYF.

CDR3 sequence: CASSLDSRGYSEGTQYF. The CDR3 bases are TGCGCCAGCAGCTTGGACTCGCGTGGCTACTCGGAGGGGACCCAGTACTTC. J is TRBJ2-5 and V is TRBV5-1, with a weak D call TRBD2 (6 bases). CDR3 size: 17 residues. Germline assignment: CDR1 SGHRS and CDR2 YFSETQ. V was pared by 0 bases and J by 7 bases, with 22 bases between.

This clonotype came up a few times. The J gene is TRBJ1-2, the V gene TRBV9; 7 nucleotides match TRBD1. Germline CDR1 and CDR2: SGDLS and YYNGEE. The CDR3 consists of 13 residues. V lost 4 bases and J lost 10; bases outside the gene matches: 10. CDR3 in DNA: TGTGCCAGCAGCTCTACTCGAGACAGGGACTACACCTTC. Protein product: CASSSTRDRDYTF.

This clonotype has only a few counts. J is TRBJ2-5 and V is TRBV12-3 or TRBV12-4, with TRBD1 identical over 7 bases. J was trimmed by 5 bases and V by 5 bases; bases with no gene match: 11. The CDR3 consists of 15 residues. The CDR3 coding sequence is TGTGCCAGCAGTCAAAATCAGGGGGTCGTGGAGACCCAGTACTTC. Protein sequence: CASSQNQGVVETQYF.

The chain couples TRBV10-3 to TRBJ2-2, with D possibly being TRBD1 (6 bases). The CDR3 contains 15 residues. Germline values: CDR1 ENHRY, CDR2 SYGVKD. The V gene lost 6 bases and the J gene lost 2 bases, with 13 bases spanning the gap. For the CDR3, the DNA is TGTGCCATCAGCGGGGACATCGCAAACACCGGGGAGCTGTTTTTT. This codes for CAISGDIANTGELFF.

Worth noting for this clonotype: This may come from a read error, since a much larger clone is one base off. The chain recombines TRBV9 with TRBJ2-2; TRBD1 agrees at 9 bases. Germline values: CDR1 SGDLS, CDR2 YYNGEE. The CDR3 runs 17 residues. The CDR3 region has the DNA TGTGACAGCAGCGTCGCGGGACAGGGTACGAACACCGGGGAGCTGTTTTTT. Its protein product is CDSSVAGQGTNTGELFF.

This clonotype was observed a handful of times. The J gene is TRBJ1-1, the V gene TRBV5-1, with 8 bases identical to TRBD1. The germline gives CDR1 SGHRS, CDR2 YFSETQ. This CDR3 has 14 residues. V lost 3 bases to trimming and J lost 7 bases; unmatched junction nucleotides: 8. CDR3 amino acids: CASSSLAGGDEAFF. The CDR3 DNA reads TGCGCCAGCAGCTCACTGGCAGGGGGCGATGAAGCTTTCTTT.

The chain uses TRBV2 and TRBJ2-7; a weak D match, TRBD1 (5 bases). The ends were cut back, 3 bases at V and 4 bases at J, with 10 bases in the middle. Germline V gives CDR1 SNHLY, CDR2 FYNNEI. This CDR3 comprises 13 residues. The CDR3, as DNA: TGTGCCAGCAGTGAGTACAGGCGGTACGAGCAGTACTTC. Translated: CASSEYRRYEQYF.

This clonotype was seen a few times. The chain recombines TRBV5-1 with TRBJ2-1; TRBD2 agrees at 7 bases. V lost 0 bases and J lost 4; bases outside the gene matches: 7. Germline V CDR1 and CDR2: SGHRS, YFSETQ. The CDR3 covers 16 residues. The CDR3 bases are TGCGCCAGCAGCTTGGAGGGAGGGCCTCAATACAATGAGCAGTTCTTC. Its protein product is CASSLEGGPQYNEQFF. Variable domain in full (rest from reference TRBV5-1 and TRBJ2-1): KAGVTQTPRYLIKTRGQQVTLSCSPISGHRSVSWYQQTPGQGLQFLFEYFSETQRNKGNFPGRFSGRQFSNSRSEMNVSTLELGDSALYLCASSLEGGPQYNEQFFGPGTRLTVL.

This clonotype was observed many times. This chain joins TRBV12-3 or TRBV12-4 and TRBJ2-3; D is ambiguous. Trimming stripped 5 bases from V and 4 bases from J, with 7 bases between. CDR3 size: 12 residues. The CDR3 sequence is CASSGRADTQYF. Written as DNA, the CDR3 is TGTGCCAGCAGTGGTCGGGCAGATACGCAGTATTTT.

This clonotype showed up many times. The rearrangement uses TRBV24-1 and TRBJ2-2, with D perhaps matching TRBD1 or TRBD2 (5 bases each). V was shortened by 6 bases and J by 3 bases, with 10 bases between the two germline ends. CDR1 is KGHDR and CDR2 is SFDVKD in the germline V gene. This CDR3 is built from 14 residues. The CDR3 DNA reads TGTGCCACCAGTTCGGGGCTGGACACCGGGGAGCTGTTTTTT. It specifies CATSSGLDTGELFF.

This clonotype was seen ten or more times. The CDR3 DNA is TGTGCCAGCTCACTCGCGGCAGCAAATGAAAAACTGTTTTTT. It codes for CASSLAAANEKLFF. This chain links TRBV18 with TRBJ1-4; D unclear. Germline V gene data show CDR1 as KGHSH and CDR2 as LQKENI. The CDR3 is 14 amino acids. The V and J ends lost 4 bases and 5 bases respectively, with 11 bases between them.

This chain links TRBV7-9 with TRBJ2-3; D uncertain. The CDR3 is made up of 13 amino acids. Germline V gene lookup returns CDR1 SEHNR and CDR2 FQNEAQ (reference sequence). V lost 5 bases and J 6 bases, leaving 12 bases between the germline ends. CDR3 nucleotide sequence: TGTGCCAGCAGCCCCCCGACCATGGATACGCAGTATTTT. Translating it yields CASSPPTMDTQYF.

This clonotype has at least ten counts. V and J are TRBV4-3 and TRBJ2-1; D may match TRBD1 or TRBD2 (5 bases each). Germline V gives CDR1 LGHNA, CDR2 YSLEER. Trimming took 0 bases from V and 9 from J, leaving 9 bases between them. This CDR3 region has 13 residues. Here the CDR3 reads CASSQDRESEQFF. The CDR3 DNA follows: TGCGCCAGCAGCCAAGACAGGGAGAGTGAGCAGTTCTTC.

There are a few counts of this clonotype. This chain connects TRBV7-9 to TRBJ2-5, with 8 bases aligning to TRBD1. Per germline, CDR1 SEHNR and CDR2 FQNEAQ (reference sequence). CDR3 size: 14 residues. V was pared by 5 bases and J by 5 bases, with 7 bases of the junction left unmatched. CDR3 nucleotide sequence: TGTGCCAGCAGCACAACAGGGGGTATGGAGACCCAGTACTTC. Translation: CASSTTGGMETQYF.

In this sample, this clonotype turned up a few times. J is TRBJ2-7 and V is TRBV24-1, with 8 bases that match TRBD2. The junction had 3 bases not matched to a gene; V was cut back by 6 bases and J by 3 bases. Germline V gives CDR1 KGHDR, CDR2 SFDVKD. The CDR3 has 13 amino acids. The CDR3 nucleotides read TGTGCCACCAGTAGCGGGGGTGTCTACGAGCAGTACTTC. It specifies CATSSGGVYEQYF.

For this clonotype: Without the conserved terminal phenylalanine or tryptophan, this CDR3 likely stems from a read error. The chain has TRBV14 and TRBJ2-7; 7 bases align to TRBD1. Per germline, CDR1 SGHDN and CDR2 FVKESK. The V and J ends lost 6 bases and 1 base, in that order; junction bases with no gene match: 3. The CDR3 extends over 13 amino acids. The CDR3 region is CASRPGQSYEQYI. The CDR3 DNA follows: TGTGCCAGCAGGCCGGGACAGTCCTACGAGCAGTACATC.

This clonotype appeared many times. CDR3 loop: CASSKGQGNNEQYF. DNA for the CDR3: TGTGCCAGCAGCAAGGGACAGGGGAACAACGAGCAGTACTTC. V is TRBV4-2 and J is TRBJ2-7; TRBD1 aligns across 10 bases. This CDR3 region has 14 residues. V trimming: 5 bases; J trimming: 5 bases; junction bases outside the gene matches: 6. From germline, CDR1 is LGHNA and CDR2 YNFKEQ.

There are a few counts of this clonotype. The CDR3 protein is CASSQESCGRGDEQFF. In DNA, the CDR3 is TGCGCCAGCAGCCAAGAATCCTGCGGGAGGGGCGATGAGCAGTTCTTC. This chain uses TRBV4-3 with TRBJ2-1; 9 bases map to TRBD2. Germline V gives CDR1 LGHNA, CDR2 YSLEER. V was pared by 0 bases and J by 8 bases, with 8 bases of the junction left unmatched. The CDR3 extends over 16 amino acids.